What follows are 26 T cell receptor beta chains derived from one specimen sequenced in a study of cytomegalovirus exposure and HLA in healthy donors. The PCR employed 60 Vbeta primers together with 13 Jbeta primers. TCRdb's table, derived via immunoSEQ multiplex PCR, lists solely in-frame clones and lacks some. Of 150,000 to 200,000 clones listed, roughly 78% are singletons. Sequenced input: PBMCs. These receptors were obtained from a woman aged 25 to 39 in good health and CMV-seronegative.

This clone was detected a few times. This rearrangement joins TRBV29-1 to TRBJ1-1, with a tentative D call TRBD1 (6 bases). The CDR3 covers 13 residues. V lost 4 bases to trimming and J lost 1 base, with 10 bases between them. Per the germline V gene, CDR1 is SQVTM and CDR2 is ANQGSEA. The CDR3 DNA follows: TGCAGCGTTGCGGTACAGGGGAACACTGAAGCTTTCTTT. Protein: CSVAVQGNTEAFF.

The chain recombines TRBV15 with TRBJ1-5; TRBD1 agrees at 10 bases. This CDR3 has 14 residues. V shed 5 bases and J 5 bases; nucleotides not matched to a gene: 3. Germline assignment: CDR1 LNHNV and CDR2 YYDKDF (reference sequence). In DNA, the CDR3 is TGTGCCACCAGCGTCGACAGGGGGCATCAGCCCCAGCATTTT. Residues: CATSVDRGHQPQHF.

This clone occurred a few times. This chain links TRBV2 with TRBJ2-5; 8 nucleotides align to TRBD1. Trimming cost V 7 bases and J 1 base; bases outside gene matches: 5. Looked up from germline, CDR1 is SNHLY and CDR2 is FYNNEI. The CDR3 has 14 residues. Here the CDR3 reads CASNIQGVQETQYF. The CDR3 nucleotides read TGTGCCAGCAACATACAGGGGGTCCAAGAGACCCAGTACTTC.

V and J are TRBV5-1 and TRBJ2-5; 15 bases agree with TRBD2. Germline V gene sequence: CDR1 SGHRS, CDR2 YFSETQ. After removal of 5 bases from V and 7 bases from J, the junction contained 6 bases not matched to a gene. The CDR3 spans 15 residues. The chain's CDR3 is CASRTGLAGGWTQYF. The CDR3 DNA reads TGCGCCAGCAGGACGGGACTAGCGGGGGGATGGACCCAGTACTTC.

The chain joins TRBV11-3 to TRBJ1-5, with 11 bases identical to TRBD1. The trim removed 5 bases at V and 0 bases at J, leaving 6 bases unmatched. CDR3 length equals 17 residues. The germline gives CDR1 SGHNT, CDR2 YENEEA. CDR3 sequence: CASSPGQGVGSNQPQHF. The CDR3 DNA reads TGTGCCAGCAGCCCGGGACAGGGGGTGGGTAGCAATCAGCCCCAGCATTTT.

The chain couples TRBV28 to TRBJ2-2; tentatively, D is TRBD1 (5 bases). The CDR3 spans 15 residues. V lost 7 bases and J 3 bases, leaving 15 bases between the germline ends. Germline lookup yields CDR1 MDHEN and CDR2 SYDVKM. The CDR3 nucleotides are TGTGCCAGCACCCCCGATGCCAGGGACACCGGGGAGCTGTTTTTT. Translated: CASTPDARDTGELFF. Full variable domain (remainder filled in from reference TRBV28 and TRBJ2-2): DVKVTQSSRYLVKRTGEKVFLECVQDMDHENMFWYRQDPGLGLRLIYFSYDVKMKEKGDIPEGYSVSREKKERFSLILESASTNQTSMYLCASTPDARDTGELFFGEGSRLTVL.

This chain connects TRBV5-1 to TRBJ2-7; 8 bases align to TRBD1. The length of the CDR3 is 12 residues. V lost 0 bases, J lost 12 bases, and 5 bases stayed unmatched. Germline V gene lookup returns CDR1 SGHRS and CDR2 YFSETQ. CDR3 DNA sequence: TGCGCCAGCAGCTTGGGCCAGGGGGCCGGGTACTTC. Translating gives CASSLGQGAGYF.

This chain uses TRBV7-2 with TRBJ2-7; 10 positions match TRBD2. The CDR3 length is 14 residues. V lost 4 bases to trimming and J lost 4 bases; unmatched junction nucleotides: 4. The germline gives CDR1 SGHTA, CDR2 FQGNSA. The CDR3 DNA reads TGTGCCAGCAGCTCACTAGCGGGGAATTACGAGCAGTACTTC. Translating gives CASSSLAGNYEQYF.

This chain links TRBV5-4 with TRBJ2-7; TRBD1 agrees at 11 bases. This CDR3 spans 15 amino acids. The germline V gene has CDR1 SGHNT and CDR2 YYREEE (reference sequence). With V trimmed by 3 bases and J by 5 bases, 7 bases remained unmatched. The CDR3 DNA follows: TGTGCCAGCAGCTGGGAGGGACAGGGGGACAACGAGCAGTACTTC. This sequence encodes CASSWEGQGDNEQYF.

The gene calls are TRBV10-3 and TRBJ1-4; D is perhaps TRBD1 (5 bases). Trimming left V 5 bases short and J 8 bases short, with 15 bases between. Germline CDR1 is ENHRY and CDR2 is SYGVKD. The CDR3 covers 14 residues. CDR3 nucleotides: TGTGCCATCAGTCAATCCGGGGGTGAAGAAAAACTGTTTTTT. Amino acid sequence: CAISQSGGEEKLFF.

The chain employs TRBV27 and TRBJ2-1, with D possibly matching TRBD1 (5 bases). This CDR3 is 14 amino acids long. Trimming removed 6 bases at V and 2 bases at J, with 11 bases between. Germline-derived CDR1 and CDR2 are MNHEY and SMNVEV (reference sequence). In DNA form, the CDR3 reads TGTGCCAGCAGGTCAGACAGAACCTACAATGAGCAGTTCTTC. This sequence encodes CASRSDRTYNEQFF.

The CDR3 sequence is CASSLEYRTNNEQFF. CDR3 nucleotide sequence: TGTGCCAGCAGCTTAGAGTACAGGACAAACAATGAGCAGTTCTTC. The V gene is TRBV7-6, the J gene TRBJ2-1; D possibly corresponds to TRBD1 (5 bases). CDR1 and CDR2 from the germline V gene are SGHVS and FNYEAQ. V was cut by 1 base and J by 5 bases, with 12 bases left in between. The CDR3 consists of 15 residues.

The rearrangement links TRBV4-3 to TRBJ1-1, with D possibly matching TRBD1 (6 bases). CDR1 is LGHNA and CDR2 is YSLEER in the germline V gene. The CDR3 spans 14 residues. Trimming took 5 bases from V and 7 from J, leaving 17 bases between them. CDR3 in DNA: TGCGCCAGCAGCGACCTCGCGGGGGCGTTTGAAGCTTTCTTT. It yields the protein CASSDLAGAFEAFF.

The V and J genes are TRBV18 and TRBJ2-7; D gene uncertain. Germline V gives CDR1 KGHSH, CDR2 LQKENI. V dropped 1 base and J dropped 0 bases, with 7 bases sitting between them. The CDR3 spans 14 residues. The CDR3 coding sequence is TGTGCCAGCTCACCACAAACGAGCTCCTACGAGCAGTACTTC. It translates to CASSPQTSSYEQYF.

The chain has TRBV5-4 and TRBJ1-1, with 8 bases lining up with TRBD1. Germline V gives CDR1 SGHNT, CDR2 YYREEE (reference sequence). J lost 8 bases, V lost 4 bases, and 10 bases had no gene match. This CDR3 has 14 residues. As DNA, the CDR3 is TGTGCCAGCAGCCAGGGACAGGCGACCCGCGAAGCTTTCTTT. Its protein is CASSQGQATREAFF.

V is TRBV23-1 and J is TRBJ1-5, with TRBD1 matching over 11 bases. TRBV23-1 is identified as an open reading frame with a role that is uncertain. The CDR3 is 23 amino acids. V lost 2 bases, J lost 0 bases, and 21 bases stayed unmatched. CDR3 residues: CASSQPPWDRGTPCTYSNQPQHF. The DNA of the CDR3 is TGCGCCAGCAGTCAACCACCCTGGGACAGGGGGACACCTTGTACCTATAGCAATCAGCCCCAGCATTTT.

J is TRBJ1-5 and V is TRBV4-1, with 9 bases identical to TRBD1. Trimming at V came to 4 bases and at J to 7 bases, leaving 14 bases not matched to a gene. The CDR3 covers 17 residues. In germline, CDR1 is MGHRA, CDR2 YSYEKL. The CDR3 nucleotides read TGCGCCAGCAGCCGAGGGGGGACAGGGATGCCCTCACAGCCCCAGCATTTT. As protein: CASSRGGTGMPSQPQHF.

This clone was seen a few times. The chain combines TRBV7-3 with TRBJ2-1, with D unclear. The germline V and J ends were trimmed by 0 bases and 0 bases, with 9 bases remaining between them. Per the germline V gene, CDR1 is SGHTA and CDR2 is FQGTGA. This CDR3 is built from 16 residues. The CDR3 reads CASSLTSWSSYNEQFF. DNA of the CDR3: TGTGCCAGCAGCTTAACATCTTGGAGCTCCTACAATGAGCAGTTCTTC.

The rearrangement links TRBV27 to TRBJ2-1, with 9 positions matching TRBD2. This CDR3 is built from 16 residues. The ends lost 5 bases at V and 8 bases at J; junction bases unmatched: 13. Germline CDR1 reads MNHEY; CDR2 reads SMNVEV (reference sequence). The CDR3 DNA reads TGTGCCAGCAGTGCCTCTAGCGGGGCCCAATTTTATGAGCAGTTCTTC. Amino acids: CASSASSGAQFYEQFF.

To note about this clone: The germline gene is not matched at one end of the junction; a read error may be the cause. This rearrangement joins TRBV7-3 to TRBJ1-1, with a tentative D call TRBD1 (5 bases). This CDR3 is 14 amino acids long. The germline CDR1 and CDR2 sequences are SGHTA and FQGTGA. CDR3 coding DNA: TGTGCCAGCAGCATAACCGGGGGAGCCACTGAAGCTTTCTTT. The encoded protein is CASSITGGATEAFF.

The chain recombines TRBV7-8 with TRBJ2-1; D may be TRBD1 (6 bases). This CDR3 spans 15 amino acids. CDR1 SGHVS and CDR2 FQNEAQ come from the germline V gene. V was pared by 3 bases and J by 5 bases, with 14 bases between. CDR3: CASSFAGQSHNEQFF. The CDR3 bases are TGTGCCAGCAGCTTTGCAGGACAGTCCCACAATGAGCAGTTCTTC.

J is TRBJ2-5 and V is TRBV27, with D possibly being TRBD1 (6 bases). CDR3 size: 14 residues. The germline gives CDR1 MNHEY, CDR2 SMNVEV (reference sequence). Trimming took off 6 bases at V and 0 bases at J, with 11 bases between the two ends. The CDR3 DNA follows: TGTGCCAGCAGGCAGGGGCTGTACCAAGAGACCCAGTACTTC. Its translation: CASRQGLYQETQYF.

This CDR3 is CASSYWDSGQETQYF. DNA of the CDR3: TGTGCCAGCAGTTACTGGGACTCAGGGCAAGAGACCCAGTACTTC. This chain uses TRBV6-6 with TRBJ2-5; weak D call: TRBD2 (6 bases). The CDR3 is 15 residues long. CDR1 is MNHNY, CDR2 SVGAGI, per germline (reference sequence). V lost 1 base and J 2 bases, leaving 11 bases between the germline ends.

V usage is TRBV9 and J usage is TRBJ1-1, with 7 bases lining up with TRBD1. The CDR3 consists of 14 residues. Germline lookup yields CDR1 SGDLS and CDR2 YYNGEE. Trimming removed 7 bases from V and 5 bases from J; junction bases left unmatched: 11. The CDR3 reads CASAPRGRQTEAFF. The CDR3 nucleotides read TGTGCCAGCGCCCCAAGGGGGCGTCAGACTGAAGCTTTCTTT.

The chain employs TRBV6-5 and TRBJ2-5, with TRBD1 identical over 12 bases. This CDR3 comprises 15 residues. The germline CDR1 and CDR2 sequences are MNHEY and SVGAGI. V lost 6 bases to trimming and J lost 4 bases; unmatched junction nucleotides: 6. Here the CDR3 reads CASSGTGGWRETQYF. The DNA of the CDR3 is TGTGCCAGCAGCGGGACAGGGGGCTGGAGAGAGACCCAGTACTTC.

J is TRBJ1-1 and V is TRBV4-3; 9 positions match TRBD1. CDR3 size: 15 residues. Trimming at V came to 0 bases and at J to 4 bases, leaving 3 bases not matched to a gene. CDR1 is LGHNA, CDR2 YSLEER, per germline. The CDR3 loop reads CASSQERQGGTEAFF. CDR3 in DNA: TGCGCCAGCAGCCAAGAGAGACAGGGGGGCACTGAAGCTTTCTTT.